Below, one TCR beta chain is given with its context. The data are from a study of blood T cell repertoires in COVID-19. Study as a whole: Some COVID-19 samples were acute and others convalescent; all came from the United States, Italy and Spain. T cells, B-cell-depleted T cells, or PBMCs provided the cDNA or gDNA that served as material.

As handled by the study authors: Nucleated cell counts were estimated from reference gene primer amplification. Profiling relied on immunoSEQ multiplex PCR, and the TCRdb table lists in-frame clones only, not all of them. The DNA was the basis for D and trimming; V, J and clone size are from that table. The sample has approximately 200,000 clones, approximately 81% seen once. Followed over time, Seattle patients had been enrolled while infection was active. From germline, CDR1 is WNHNN and CDR2 SYGVQD (reference sequence). The germline V and J ends were trimmed by 3 bases and 8 bases, with 7 bases remaining between them. This CDR3 is 12 amino acids long.

The sequencing input was peripheral blood. The chain uses TRBV10-1 and TRBJ1-4; D remains ambiguous. The clonotype comes from a woman older than 75 with COVID-19, enrolled during active disease. CDR3 DNA sequence: TGCGCCAGCAGTGATAACCAGGAAAAACTGTTTTTT. This codes for CASSDNQEKLFF.